A single sample gave rise to the 5 T cell receptor beta chains below, sequenced in a study of T cell responses to AZD1222 COVID-19 vaccine. Repertoires were generated with immunoSEQ multiplex PCR, while TCRdb's copy carries only in-frame clones and drops some. The sample lists 100,000 to 150,000 clones; more than 75% were seen once. The source material was peripheral blood, sampled on day 0 of AZD1222 vaccination. All receptors come from an adult in good health.

This clone showed up just a few times. This rearrangement joins TRBV28 to TRBJ1-1; D is ambiguous. Trimming shortened V by 5 bases and J by 4 bases, and 14 bases separated the two germline ends. The CDR3 length is 14 residues. Germline V gives CDR1 MDHEN, CDR2 SYDVKM. CDR3 amino acids: CASSVQGGSTEAFF. As DNA, the CDR3 is TGTGCCAGCAGTGTCCAAGGTGGGAGCACTGAAGCTTTCTTT.

The chain carries TRBV11-2 and TRBJ2-1, with 8 bases fitting TRBD2. The ends lost 2 bases at V and 4 bases at J; junction bases unmatched: 10. The germline CDR1 and CDR2 sequences are SGHAT and FQNNGV. The CDR3 totals 17 residues. The CDR3 nucleotides read TGTGCCAGCAGCTTATTATCGGGGGGGTATCGGTACAATGAGCAGTTCTTC. Amino acid sequence: CASSLLSGGYRYNEQFF.

V is TRBV28 and J is TRBJ1-4; possibly TRBD1 for D (5 bases). Trimming stripped 1 base from V and 7 bases from J, with 10 bases between. CDR1 and CDR2 (germline): MDHEN, SYDVKM. The CDR3 length is 14 residues. CDR3 amino acids: CASSLYGGGEKLFF. CDR3 bases: TGTGCCAGCAGTTTATACGGGGGTGGTGAAAAACTGTTTTTT. The full variable domain, in which reference TRBV28 and TRBJ1-4 provide the parts outside the CDR3, is DVKVTQSSRYLVKRTGEKVFLECVQDMDHENMFWYRQDPGLGLRLIYFSYDVKMKEKGDIPEGYSVSREKKERFSLILESASTNQTSMYLCASSLYGGGEKLFFGSGTQLSVL.

The chain couples TRBV18 to TRBJ1-2; the D gene is possibly TRBD1 (5 bases). Germline V CDR1 and CDR2: KGHSH, LQKENI. V lost 3 bases and J lost 7, with 18 bases in between. CDR3 size: 15 residues. In DNA form, the CDR3 reads TGTGCCAGCTCACCTGCGGTGGGTAGGGGAAGTGGCTACACCTTC. As protein: CASSPAVGRGSGYTF.

V is TRBV7-9 and J is TRBJ2-3; 9 bases are a match to TRBD2. J lost 6 bases, V lost 6 bases, and 10 bases had no gene match. Germline loops: CDR1 SEHNR, CDR2 FQNEAQ (reference sequence). The length of the CDR3 is 15 residues. CDR3 sequence reads: CASSAGLARADTQYF. CDR3 DNA: TGTGCCAGCAGTGCCGGACTAGCGCGGGCTGATACGCAGTATTTT.